The source of this T cell receptor beta chain is a study of blood T cell repertoires in COVID-19. Study-level information: Some COVID-19 samples were acute and others convalescent; all came from the United States, Italy and Spain. In each case, the material was cDNA or gDNA derived from T cells, B-cell-depleted T cells, or PBMCs.

Germline CDR1 LNHDA, CDR2 SQIVND (reference sequence). The CDR3 length is 14 residues. V was cut by 3 bases and J by 2 bases, with 10 bases left in between. Study processing details: Scientists estimated how many nucleated cells there were by amplifying reference gene primers. Here immunoSEQ multiplex PCR was the method, and the copy in TCRdb shows in-frame clones only, minus some. From that table come the V and J calls and clone size; the DNA was used to work out D and trimming. In the table there are 200,000 to 250,000 clones, about 94% of which are singletons. One Seattle source followed patients from active infection through their disease course.

The origin of this receptor is a man in his sixties with COVID-19, enrolled during active disease. This chain uses TRBV19 with TRBJ1-2, with D perhaps TRBD1 (6 bases). Sequenced material: peripheral blood. In nucleotides, the CDR3 is TGTGCCAGTAGTATTGGGGGCCAAAACTATGGCTACACCTTC. Translation: CASSIGGQNYGYTF. Using reference TRBV19 and TRBJ1-2 for the parts outside the CDR3, the full variable domain is DGGITQSPKYLFRKEGQNVTLSCEQNLNHDAMYWYRQDPGQGLRLIYYSQIVNDFQKGDIAEGYSVSREKKESFPLTVTSAQKNPTAFYLCASSIGGQNYGYTFGSGTRLTVV.